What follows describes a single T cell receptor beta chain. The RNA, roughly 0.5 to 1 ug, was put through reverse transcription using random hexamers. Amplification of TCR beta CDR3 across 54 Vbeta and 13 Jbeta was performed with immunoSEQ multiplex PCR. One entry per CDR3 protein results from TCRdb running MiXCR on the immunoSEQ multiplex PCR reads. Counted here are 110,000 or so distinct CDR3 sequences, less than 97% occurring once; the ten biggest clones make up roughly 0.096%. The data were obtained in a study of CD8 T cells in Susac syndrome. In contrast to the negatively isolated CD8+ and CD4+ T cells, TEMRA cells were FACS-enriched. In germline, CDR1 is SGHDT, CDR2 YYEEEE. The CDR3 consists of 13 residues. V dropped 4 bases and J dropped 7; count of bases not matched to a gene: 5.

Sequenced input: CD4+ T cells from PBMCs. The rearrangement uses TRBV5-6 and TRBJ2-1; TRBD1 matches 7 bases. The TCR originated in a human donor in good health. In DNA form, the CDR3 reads TGTGCCAGCAGCCTCCAACAGGGGAATGAGCAGTTCTTC. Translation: CASSLQQGNEQFF. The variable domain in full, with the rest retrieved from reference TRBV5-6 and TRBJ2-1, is DAGVTQSPTHLIKTRGQQVTLRCSPKSGHDTVSWYQQALGQGPQFIFQYYEEEERQRGNFPDRFSGHQFPNYSSELNVNALLLGDSALYLCASSLQQGNEQFFGPGTRLTVL.